The text below deals with one T cell receptor beta chain. This record belongs to a study of T-cell reconstitution after alpha-beta-depleted transplantation in children. Preparing the TCRbeta library involved the use of unique molecular identifiers. MiXCR was run by TCRdb on the PCR reads, yielding one entry per CDR3 protein. This table has around 410,000 distinct CDR3 sequences, 9.5% to 13% appearing once. V lost 2 bases and J 5 bases, leaving 12 bases between the germline ends. Germline V CDR1 and CDR2: MGHDK, SYGVNS. There are 14 residues in the CDR3. This clonotype originated in a human donor who donated a stem cell graft to a child with acute myeloid leukemia. This sequence joins TRBV25-1 and TRBJ1-1; unclear D gene. The sequencing here drew on PBMCs from the stem cell graft donor, taken from the stem cell graft. The CDR3 DNA is TGTGCCAGCAGTGAAAGGGCAGGAGGGACTGAAGCTTTCTTT. Its translation: CASSERAGGTEAFF. Drawing the rest from reference TRBV25-1 and TRBJ1-1, the complete variable domain is EADIYQTPRYLVIGTGKKITLECSQTMGHDKMYWYQQDPGMELHLIHYSYGVNSTEKGDLSSESTVSRIRTEHFPLTLESARPSHTSQYLCASSERAGGTEAFFGQGTRLTVV.